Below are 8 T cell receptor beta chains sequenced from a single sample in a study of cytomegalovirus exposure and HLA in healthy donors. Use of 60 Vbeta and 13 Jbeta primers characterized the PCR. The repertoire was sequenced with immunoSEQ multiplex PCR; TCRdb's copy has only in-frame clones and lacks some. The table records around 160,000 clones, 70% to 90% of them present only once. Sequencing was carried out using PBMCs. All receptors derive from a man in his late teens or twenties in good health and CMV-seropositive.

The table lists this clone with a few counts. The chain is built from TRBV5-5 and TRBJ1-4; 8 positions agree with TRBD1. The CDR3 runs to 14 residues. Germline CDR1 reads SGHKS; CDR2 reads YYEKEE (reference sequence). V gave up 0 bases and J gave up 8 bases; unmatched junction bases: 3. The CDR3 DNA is TGTGCCAGCAGCTTGGGGACAGGGTACGAAAAACTGTTTTTT. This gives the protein CASSLGTGYEKLFF.

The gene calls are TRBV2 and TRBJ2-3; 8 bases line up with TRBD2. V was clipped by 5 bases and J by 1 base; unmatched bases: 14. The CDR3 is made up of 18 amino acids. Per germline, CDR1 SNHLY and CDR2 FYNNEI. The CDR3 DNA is TGTGCCAGCAGTTCAGACGGGACTAGGTCGCGGGGCACAGATACGCAGTATTTT. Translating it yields CASSSDGTRSRGTDTQYF.

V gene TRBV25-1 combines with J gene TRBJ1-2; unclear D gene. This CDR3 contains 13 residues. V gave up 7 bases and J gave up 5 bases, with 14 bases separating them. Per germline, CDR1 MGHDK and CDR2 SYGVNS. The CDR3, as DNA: TGTGCCAGCACCCCCGGTTCCCCTTATGGCTACACCTTC. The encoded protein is CASTPGSPYGYTF.

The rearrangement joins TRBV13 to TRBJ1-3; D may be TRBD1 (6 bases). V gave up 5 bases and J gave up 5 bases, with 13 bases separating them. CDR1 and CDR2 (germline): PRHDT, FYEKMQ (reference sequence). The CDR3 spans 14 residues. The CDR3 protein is CASSPDRRRNTIYF. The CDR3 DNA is TGTGCCAGCAGCCCGGACAGAAGGAGAAACACCATATATTTT.

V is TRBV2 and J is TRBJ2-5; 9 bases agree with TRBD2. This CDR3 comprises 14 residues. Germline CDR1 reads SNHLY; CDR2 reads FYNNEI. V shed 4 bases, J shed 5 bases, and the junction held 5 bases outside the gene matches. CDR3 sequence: CASSVSSGAETQYF. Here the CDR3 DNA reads TGTGCCAGCAGTGTGTCTAGCGGGGCGGAGACCCAGTACTTC. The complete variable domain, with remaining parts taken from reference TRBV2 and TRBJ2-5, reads EPEVTQTPSHQVTQMGQEVILRCVPISNHLYFYWYRQILGQKVEFLVSFYNNEISEKSEIFDDQFSVERPDGSNFTLKIRSTKLEDSAMYFCASSVSSGAETQYFGPGTRLLVL.

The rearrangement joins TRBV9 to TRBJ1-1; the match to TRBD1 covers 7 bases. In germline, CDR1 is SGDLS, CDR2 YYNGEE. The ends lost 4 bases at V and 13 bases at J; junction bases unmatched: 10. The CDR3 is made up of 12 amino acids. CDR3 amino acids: CASSSQTGFYFF. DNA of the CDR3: TGTGCCAGCAGCTCTCAGACAGGGTTCTATTTCTTT.

The CDR3 DNA reads TGCAGCGTTGAATCCCAGGGGGTAGATGGCTACACCTTC. Protein: CSVESQGVDGYTF. The chain recombines TRBV29-1 with TRBJ1-2; 7 bases fit TRBD1. CDR1 and CDR2 from the germline V gene are SQVTM and ANQGSEA. This CDR3 is 13 amino acids long. The ends lost 2 bases at V and 6 bases at J; junction bases unmatched: 6.

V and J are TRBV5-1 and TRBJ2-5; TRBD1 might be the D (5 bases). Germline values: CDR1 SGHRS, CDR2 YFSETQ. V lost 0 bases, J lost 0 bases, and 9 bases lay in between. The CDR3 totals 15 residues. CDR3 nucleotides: TGCGCCAGCAGCTTGGGACAGCAGTACCAAGAGACCCAGTACTTC. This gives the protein CASSLGQQYQETQYF. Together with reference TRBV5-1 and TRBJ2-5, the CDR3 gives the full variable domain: KAGVTQTPRYLIKTRGQQVTLSCSPISGHRSVSWYQQTPGQGLQFLFEYFSETQRNKGNFPGRFSGRQFSNSRSEMNVSTLELGDSALYLCASSLGQQYQETQYFGPGTRLLVL.